The clone carrying this T cell receptor (beta chain) was observed a handful of times. The data originate from a study of regulatory T cells in long-lasting Graves disease. Time point specified: newly diagnosed GD, antithyroid drugs for less than 3 months. PBMC RNA served as the TCR library source. With iRepertoire HTBI primers and Arm-PCR of CDR3 regions, TCR beta libraries were built. TCRdb re-derived calls from the multiplex PCR reads in MiXCR, one entry per CDR3 protein. In the table there are about 420,000 distinct CDR3 sequences, roughly 17% of which are singletons. This CDR3 spans 14 amino acids. Germline CDR1 and CDR2: DFQATT and SNEGSKA (reference sequence). The V and J ends lost 5 bases and 5 bases, in that order; junction bases with no gene match: 8. The same data also went into a second study, on T cells in Graves' hyperthyroidism and ophthalmopathy.

This clonotype originated in a woman aged 18-35 years with Graves disease. V gene TRBV20-1 combines with J gene TRBJ1-5; 8 bases fit TRBD1. Material: peripheral blood mononuclear cells (PBMCs), obtained at new diagnosis, from a patient treated with antithyroid drugs. The CDR3 sequence is CSASRGQEDQPQHF. In DNA form, the CDR3 reads TGCAGTGCTTCCAGGGGACAGGAAGATCAGCCCCAGCATTTT.